The entry below gives a single TCR beta chain sequence along with its context. The data belong to a study of T cell responses to AZD1222 COVID-19 vaccine. The CDR3 extends over 15 amino acids. J lost 6 bases, V lost 7 bases, and 9 bases had no gene match. Germline-derived CDR1 and CDR2 are LNHDA and SQIVND (reference sequence). The table came from immunoSEQ multiplex PCR; TCRdb's copy has only in-frame clones and leaves some out. The table has approximately 260,000 clones, approximately 93% seen once. The rearrangement joins TRBV19 to TRBJ1-5; 10 nucleotides align to TRBD1. The sequence was collected from an adult in good health. The sample was peripheral blood, taken on day 0 of AZD1222 vaccination. CDR3 sequence reads: CASTSGTGERQPQHF. DNA of the CDR3: TGTGCCAGTACCTCCGGGACAGGGGAGCGTCAGCCCCAGCATTTT.